The following is a T cell receptor beta chain sequence with its context. Germline CDR1 is SGHRS and CDR2 is YFSETQ. This CDR3 has 15 amino acids. The ends lost 0 bases at V and 3 bases at J; junction bases unmatched: 5. This entry belongs to a study of T cell changes during pregnancy in multiple sclerosis. Repertoires were generated with immunoSEQ multiplex PCR, while TCRdb's copy carries only in-frame clones and drops some. This table has more than 80,000 clones, more than 85% appearing once. This sequence joins TRBV5-1 and TRBJ2-7; 8 bases line up with TRBD1. The material sequenced was peripheral blood, taken in the first trimester of pregnancy. The TCR sequence derives from a female donor with multiple sclerosis, enrolled in a pregnancy study. DNA of the CDR3: TGCGCCAGCAGCTTGGAGCAGGGGGCTTTCTACGAGCAGTACTTC. As protein: CASSLEQGAFYEQYF.